This T cell receptor (beta chain) was identified in a study of T cell changes during pregnancy in multiple sclerosis. V was clipped by 0 bases and J by 0 bases, with 6 bases between them. The CDR3 is 14 residues long. Germline CDR1 and CDR2: SGHRS and YFSETQ. Libraries were prepared by immunoSEQ multiplex PCR; TCRdb keeps only in-frame clonotypes and omits some of them. The profile shows more than 55,000 clones, roughly 91% of them singletons. The specimen comprised peripheral blood, sampled in the second trimester of pregnancy. The chain carries TRBV5-1 and TRBJ1-1; no clear D. The TCR comes from a female donor with multiple sclerosis, enrolled in a pregnancy study. CDR3 amino acids: CASSLGHMNTEAFF. The CDR3 coding sequence is TGCGCCAGCAGCTTGGGACACATGAACACTGAAGCTTTCTTT.